This TCR beta chain was identified in a study of T-cell reconstitution after alpha-beta-depleted transplantation in children. Trimming took off 4 bases at V and 5 bases at J, with 15 bases between the two ends. CDR1 and CDR2 (germline): LNHDA, SQIVND (reference sequence). The CDR3 is made up of 14 amino acids. The TCRbeta library incorporated unique molecular identifiers. TCRdb reprocessed the PCR reads via MiXCR and lists one record per CDR3 protein. The sample contains approximately 85,000 distinct CDR3 sequences, around 16% of which appear only once. The TCR originated in a male patient aged 2-15 years who had a stem cell transplant for acute lymphoblastic leukemia, so the T cells may come from the graft donor. The sample in question was PBMCs, mostly from graft donor cells, obtained 180 days after TCRalphabeta/CD19-depleted stem cell transplant. This chain joins TRBV19 and TRBJ2-7, with D perhaps matching TRBD1 (5 bases). The CDR3 region is CASSTALGVNEQYF. CDR3 bases: TGTGCCAGTAGTACGGCTTTAGGGGTTAACGAGCAGTACTTC.